This T cell receptor (beta chain) was profiled in a study of technical replicates of blood from a few donors. V dropped 0 bases and J dropped 7; count of bases not matched to a gene: 3. There are 13 residues in the CDR3. CDR1 and CDR2 (germline): MNHNS, SASEGT. Clones were read by immunoSEQ multiplex PCR, and TCRdb kept only the in-frame ones, dropping some. The table records more than 60,000 clones, around 87% of them present only once. The chain carries TRBV6-1 and TRBJ2-7, with 7 bases identical to TRBD2. The specimen was PBMCs. This sequence originates from a human donor in good health. Some clones in this sample may be carry-over from other donors' samples. In DNA, the CDR3 is TGTGCCAGCAGTGAAGCGGGGGGGTTGGAGCAGTACTTC. Amino acids: CASSEAGGLEQYF.